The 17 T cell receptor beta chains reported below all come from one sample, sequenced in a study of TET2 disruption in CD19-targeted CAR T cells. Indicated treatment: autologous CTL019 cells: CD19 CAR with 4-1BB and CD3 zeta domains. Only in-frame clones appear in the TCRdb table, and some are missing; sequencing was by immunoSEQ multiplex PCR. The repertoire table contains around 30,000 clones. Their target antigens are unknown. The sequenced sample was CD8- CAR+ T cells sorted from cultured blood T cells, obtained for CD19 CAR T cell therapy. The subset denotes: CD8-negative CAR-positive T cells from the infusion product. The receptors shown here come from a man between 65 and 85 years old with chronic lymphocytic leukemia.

CDR3 in amino acids: CASSRQGPSYEQYF. CDR3 bases read: TGTGCCAGCAGCCGACAGGGTCCTTCCTACGAG. J is TRBJ2-7 and V is TRBV11-1, with TRBD1 matching over 7 bases. The CDR3 goes on 3 residues after the read ends, and that part is filled in from the germline J gene. From germline, CDR1 is SGHAT and CDR2 FQDESV (reference sequence). V gave up 5 bases and J gave up 1 base; unmatched junction bases: 5. This CDR3 is built from 14 residues.

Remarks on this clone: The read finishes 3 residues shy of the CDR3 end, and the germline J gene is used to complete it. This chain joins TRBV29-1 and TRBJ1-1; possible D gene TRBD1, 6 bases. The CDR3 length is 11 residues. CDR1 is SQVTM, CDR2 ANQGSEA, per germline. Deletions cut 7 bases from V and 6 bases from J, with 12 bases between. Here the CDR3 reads CSGSDSSEAFF. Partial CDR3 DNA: TGCAGCGGATCGGACAGTTCTGAA.

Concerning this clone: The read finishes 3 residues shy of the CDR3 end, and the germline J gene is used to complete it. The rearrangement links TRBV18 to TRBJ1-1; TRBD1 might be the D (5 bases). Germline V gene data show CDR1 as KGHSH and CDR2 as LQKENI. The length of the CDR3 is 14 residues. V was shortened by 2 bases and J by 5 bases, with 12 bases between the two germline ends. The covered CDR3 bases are TGTGCCAGCTCACCAGGGGCAGGGAGAACTGAA. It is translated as CASSPGAGRTE. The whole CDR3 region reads CASSPGAGRTEAFF.

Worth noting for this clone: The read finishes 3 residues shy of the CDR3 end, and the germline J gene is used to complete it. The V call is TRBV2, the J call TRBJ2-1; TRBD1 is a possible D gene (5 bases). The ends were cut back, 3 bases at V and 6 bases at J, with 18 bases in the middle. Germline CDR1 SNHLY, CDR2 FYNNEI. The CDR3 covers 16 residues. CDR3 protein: CASSDGPFKGFNEQFF. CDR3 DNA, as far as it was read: TGTGCCAGCAGTGACGGCCCGTTTAAGGGGTTCAATGAG.

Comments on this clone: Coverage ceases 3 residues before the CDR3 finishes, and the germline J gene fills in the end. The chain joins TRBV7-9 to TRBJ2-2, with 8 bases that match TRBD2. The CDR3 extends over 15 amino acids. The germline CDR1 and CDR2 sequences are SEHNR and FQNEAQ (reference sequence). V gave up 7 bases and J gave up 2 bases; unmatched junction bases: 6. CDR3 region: CASMGVAGNTGELFF. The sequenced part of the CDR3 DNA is TGTGCCAGCATGGGGGTAGCGGGAAACACCGGGGAG.

The sequenced CDR3 bases are TGTGCCAGCAGCTTAGGGACACAAAATTCACCC. Translating gives CASSLGTQNSP. The entire CDR3 is CASSLGTQNSPLHF. This rearrangement joins TRBV7-3 to TRBJ1-6; D might be TRBD1 (6 bases). The read gets to within 3 residues of the CDR3 end, and the germline J gene fills in the rest. The CDR3 is 14 amino acids. The ends were cut back, 2 bases at V and 7 bases at J, with 9 bases in the middle. Germline lookup yields CDR1 SGHTA and CDR2 FQGTGA. Variable domain in full (rest from reference TRBV7-3 and TRBJ1-6): GAGVSQTPSNKVTEKGKYVELRCDPISGHTALYWYRQSLGQGPEFLIYFQGTGAADDSGLPNDRFFAVRPEGSVSTLKIQRTERGDSAVYLCASSLGTQNSPLHFGNGTRLTVT.

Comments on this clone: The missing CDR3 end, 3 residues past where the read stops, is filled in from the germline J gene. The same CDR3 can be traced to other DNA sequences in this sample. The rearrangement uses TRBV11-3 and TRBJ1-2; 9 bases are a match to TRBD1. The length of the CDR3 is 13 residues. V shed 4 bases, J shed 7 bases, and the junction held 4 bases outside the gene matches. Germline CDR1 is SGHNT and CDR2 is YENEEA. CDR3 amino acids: CASSSYRGLGYTF. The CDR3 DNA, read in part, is TGTGCCAGCAGCTCATACAGGGGGCTTGGC. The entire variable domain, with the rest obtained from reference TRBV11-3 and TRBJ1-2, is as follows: EAGVVQSPRYKIIEKKQPVAFWCNPISGHNTLYWYLQNLGQGPELLIRYENEEAVDDSQLPKDRFSAERLKGVDSTLKIQPAELGDSAVYLCASSSYRGLGYTFGSGTRLTVV.

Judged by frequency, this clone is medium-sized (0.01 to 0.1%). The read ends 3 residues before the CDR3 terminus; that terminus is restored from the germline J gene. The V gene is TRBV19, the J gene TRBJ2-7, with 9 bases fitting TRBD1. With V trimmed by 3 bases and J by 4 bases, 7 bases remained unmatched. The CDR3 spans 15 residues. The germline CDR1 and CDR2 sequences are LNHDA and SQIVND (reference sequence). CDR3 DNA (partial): TGTGCCAGTAGTATGAGAGGACAGGGGCTTTACGAG. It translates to CASSMRGQGLYE. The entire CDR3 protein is CASSMRGQGLYEQYF.

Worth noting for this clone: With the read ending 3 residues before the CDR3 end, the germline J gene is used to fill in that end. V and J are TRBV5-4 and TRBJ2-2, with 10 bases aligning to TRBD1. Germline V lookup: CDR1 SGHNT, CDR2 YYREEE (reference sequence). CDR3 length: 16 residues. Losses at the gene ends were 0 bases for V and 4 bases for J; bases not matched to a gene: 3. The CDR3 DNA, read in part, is TGTGCCAGCAGCTTGGGGGGGACAGGGGCCACCGGGGAG. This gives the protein CASSLGGTGATGE. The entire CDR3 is CASSLGGTGATGELFF.

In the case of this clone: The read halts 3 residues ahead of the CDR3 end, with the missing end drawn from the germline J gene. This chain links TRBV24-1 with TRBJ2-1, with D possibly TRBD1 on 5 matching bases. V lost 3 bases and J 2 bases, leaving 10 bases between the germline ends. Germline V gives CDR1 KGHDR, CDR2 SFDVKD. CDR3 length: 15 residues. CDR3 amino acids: CATSDAGRPYNEQFF. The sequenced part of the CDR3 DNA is TGTGCCACCAGTGATGCAGGGCGGCCCTACAATGAG.

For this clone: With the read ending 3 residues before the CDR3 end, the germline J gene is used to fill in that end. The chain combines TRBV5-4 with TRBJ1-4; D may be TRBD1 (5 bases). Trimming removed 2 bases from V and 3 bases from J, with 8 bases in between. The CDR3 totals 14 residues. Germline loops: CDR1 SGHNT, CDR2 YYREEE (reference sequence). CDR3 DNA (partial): TGTGCCAGCAGCTTCGGGGGAGCTAATGAAAAA. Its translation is CASSFGGANEK. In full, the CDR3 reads CASSFGGANEKLFF.

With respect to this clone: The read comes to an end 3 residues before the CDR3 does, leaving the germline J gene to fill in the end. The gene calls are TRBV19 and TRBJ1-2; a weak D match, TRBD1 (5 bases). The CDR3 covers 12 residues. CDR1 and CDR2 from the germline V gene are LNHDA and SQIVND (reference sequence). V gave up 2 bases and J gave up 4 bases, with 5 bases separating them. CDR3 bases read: TGTGCCAGTAGTATAAGGGGCTATGGC. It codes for CASSIRGYG. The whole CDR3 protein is CASSIRGYGYTF.

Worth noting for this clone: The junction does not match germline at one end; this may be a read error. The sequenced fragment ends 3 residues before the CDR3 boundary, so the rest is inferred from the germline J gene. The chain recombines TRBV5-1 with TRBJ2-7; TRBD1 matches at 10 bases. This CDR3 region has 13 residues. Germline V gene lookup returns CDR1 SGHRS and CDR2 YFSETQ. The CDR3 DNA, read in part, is TGCTCCAGCAGGGGGACAGGGGCCTACGAG. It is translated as CSSRGTGAYE. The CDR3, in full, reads CSSRGTGAYEQYF.

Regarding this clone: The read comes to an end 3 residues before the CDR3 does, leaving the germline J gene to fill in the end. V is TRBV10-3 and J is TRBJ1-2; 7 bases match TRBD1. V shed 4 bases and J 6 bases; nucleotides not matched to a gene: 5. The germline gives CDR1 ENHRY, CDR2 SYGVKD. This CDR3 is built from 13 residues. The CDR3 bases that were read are TGTGCCATCAGTGGAGGACAGGCGGATGGC. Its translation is CAISGGQADG. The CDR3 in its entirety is CAISGGQADGYTF.

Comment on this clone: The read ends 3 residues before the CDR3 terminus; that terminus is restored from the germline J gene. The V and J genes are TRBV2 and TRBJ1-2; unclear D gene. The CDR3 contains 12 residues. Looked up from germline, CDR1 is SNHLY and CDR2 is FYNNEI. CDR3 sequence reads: CASTPLSNDYTF. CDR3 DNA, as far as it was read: TGTGCCAGCACGCCCCTGAGCAATGAC. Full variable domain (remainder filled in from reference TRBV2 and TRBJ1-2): EPEVTQTPSHQVTQMGQEVILRCVPISNHLYFYWYRQILGQKVEFLVSFYNNEISEKSEIFDDQFSVERPDGSNFTLKIRSTKLEDSAMYFCASTPLSNDYTFGSGTRLTVV.

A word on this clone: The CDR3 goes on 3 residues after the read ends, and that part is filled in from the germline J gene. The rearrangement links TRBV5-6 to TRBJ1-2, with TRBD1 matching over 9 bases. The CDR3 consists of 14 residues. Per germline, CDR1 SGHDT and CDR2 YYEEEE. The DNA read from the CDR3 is TGTGCCAGCAGAGGACAGGGGCGTACAGATACC. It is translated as CASRGQGRTDT. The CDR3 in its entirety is CASRGQGRTDTYTF.

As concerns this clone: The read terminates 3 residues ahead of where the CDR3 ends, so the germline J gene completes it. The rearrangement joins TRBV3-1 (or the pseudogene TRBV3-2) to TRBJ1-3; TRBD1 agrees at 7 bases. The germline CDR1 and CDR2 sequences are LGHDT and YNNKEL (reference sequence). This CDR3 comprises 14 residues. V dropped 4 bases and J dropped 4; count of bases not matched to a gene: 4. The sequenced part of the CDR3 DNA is TGTGCCAGCAGCCCCACAGGGGACGGAAACACC. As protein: CASSPTGDGNT. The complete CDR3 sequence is CASSPTGDGNTIYF.